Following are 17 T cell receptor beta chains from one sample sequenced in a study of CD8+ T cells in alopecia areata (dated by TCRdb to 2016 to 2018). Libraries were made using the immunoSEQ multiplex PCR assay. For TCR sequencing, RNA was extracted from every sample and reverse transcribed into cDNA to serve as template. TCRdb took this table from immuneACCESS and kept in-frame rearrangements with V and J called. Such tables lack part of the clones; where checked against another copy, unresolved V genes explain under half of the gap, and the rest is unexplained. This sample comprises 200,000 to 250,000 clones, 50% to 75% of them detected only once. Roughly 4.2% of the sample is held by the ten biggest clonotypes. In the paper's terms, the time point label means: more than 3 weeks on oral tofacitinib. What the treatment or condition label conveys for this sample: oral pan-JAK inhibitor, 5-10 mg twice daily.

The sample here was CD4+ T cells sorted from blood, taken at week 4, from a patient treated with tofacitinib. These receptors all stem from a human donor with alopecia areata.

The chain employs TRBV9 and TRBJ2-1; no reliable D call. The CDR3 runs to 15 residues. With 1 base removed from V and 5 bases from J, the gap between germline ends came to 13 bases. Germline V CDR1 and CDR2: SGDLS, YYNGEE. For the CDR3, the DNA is TGTGCCAGCAGCGTATTGCCGGTTTCCCACAATGAGCAGTTCTTC. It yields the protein CASSVLPVSHNEQFF. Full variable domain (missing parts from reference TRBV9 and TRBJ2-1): DSGVTQTPKHLITATGQRVTLRCSPRSGDLSVYWYQQSLDQGLQFLIQYYNGEERAKGNILERFSAQQFPDLHSELNLSSLELGDSALYFCASSVLPVSHNEQFFGPGTRLTVL.

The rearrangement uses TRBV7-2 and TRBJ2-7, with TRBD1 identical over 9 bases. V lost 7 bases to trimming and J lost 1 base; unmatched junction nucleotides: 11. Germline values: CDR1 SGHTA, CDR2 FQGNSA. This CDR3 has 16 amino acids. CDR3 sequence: CASTKTGGHLSYEQYF. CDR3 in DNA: TGTGCCAGCACCAAAACAGGGGGCCACTTATCCTACGAGCAGTACTTC. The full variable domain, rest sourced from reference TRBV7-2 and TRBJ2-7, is GAGVSQSPSNKVTEKGKDVELRCDPISGHTALYWYRQSLGQGLEFLIYFQGNSAPDKSGLPSDRFSAERTGGSVSTLTIQRTQQEDSAVYLCASTKTGGHLSYEQYFGPGTRLTVT.

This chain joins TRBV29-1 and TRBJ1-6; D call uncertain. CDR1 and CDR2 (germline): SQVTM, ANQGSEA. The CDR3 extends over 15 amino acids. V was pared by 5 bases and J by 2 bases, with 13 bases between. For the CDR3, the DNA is TGCAGCGTTCGTGGGGAGGACGCCTATAATTCACCCCTCCACTTT. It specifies CSVRGEDAYNSPLHF.

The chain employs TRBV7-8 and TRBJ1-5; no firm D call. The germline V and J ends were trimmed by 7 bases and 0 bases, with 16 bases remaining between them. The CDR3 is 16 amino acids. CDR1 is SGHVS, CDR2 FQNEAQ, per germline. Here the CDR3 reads CASTLSRFYSNQPQHF. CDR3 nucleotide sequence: TGTGCCAGCACCCTAAGTCGGTTTTATAGCAATCAGCCCCAGCATTTT. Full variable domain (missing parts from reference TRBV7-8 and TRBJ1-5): GAGVSQSPRYKVAKRGQDVALRCDPISGHVSLFWYQQALGQGPEFLTYFQNEAQLDKSGLPSDRFFAERPEGSVSTLKIQRTQQEDSAVYLCASTLSRFYSNQPQHFGDGTRLSIL.

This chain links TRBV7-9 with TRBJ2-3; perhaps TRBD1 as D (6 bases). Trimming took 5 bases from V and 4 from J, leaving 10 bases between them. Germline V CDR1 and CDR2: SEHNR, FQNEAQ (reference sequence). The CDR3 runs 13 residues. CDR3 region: CASSLRQADTQYF. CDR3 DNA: TGTGCCAGCAGCCTCCGACAGGCAGATACGCAGTATTTT.

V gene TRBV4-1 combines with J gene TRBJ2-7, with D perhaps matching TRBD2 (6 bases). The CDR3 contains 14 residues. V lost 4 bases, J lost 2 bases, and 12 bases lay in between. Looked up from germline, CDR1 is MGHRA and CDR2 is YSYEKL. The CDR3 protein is CASSLGLPTYEQYF. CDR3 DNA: TGCGCCAGCAGCCTGGGACTTCCAACCTACGAGCAGTACTTC.

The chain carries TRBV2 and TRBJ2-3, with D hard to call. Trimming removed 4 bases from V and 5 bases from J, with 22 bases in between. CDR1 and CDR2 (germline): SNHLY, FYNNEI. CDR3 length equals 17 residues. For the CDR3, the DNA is TGTGCCAGCAGTGGGGCCACTATCCGTCGACATCAAGATACGCAGTATTTT. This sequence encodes CASSGATIRRHQDTQYF.

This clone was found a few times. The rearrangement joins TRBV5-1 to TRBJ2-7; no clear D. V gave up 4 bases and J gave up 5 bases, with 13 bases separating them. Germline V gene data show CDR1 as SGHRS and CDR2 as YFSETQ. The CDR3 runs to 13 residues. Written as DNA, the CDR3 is TGCGCCAGCAGCATCCCTATCGGAAACGAGCAGTACTTC. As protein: CASSIPIGNEQYF.

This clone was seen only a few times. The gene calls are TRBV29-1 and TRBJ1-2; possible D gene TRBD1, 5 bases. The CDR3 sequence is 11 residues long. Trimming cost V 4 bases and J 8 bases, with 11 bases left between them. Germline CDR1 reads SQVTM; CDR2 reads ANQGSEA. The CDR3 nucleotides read TGCAGCGTTGTAGGGGTAGGAGGCTACACCTTC. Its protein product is CSVVGVGGYTF. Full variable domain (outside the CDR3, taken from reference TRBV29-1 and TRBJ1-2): SAVISQKPSRDICQRGTSLTIQCQVDSQVTMMFWYRQQPGQSLTLIATANQGSEATYESGFVIDKFPISRPNLTFSTLTVSNMSPEDSSIYLCSVVGVGGYTFGSGTRLTVV.

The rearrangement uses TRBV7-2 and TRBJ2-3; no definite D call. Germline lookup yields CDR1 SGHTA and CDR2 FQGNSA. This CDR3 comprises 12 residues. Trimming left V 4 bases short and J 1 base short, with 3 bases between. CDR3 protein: CASSSRTDTQYF. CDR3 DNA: TGTGCCAGCAGCTCCCGCACAGATACGCAGTATTTT.

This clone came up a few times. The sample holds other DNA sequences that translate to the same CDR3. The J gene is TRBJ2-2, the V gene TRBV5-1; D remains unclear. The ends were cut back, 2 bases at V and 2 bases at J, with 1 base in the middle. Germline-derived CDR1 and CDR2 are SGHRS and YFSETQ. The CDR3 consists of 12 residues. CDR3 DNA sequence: TGCGCCAGCAGCTTTAACACCGGGGAGCTGTTTTTT. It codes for CASSFNTGELFF.

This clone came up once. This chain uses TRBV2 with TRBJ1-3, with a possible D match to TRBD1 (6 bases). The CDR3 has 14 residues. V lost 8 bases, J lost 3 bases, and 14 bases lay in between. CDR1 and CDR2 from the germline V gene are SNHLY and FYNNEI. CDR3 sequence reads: CASLRGIGGNTIYF. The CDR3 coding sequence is TGTGCCAGCCTCAGGGGAATTGGTGGAAACACCATATATTTT.

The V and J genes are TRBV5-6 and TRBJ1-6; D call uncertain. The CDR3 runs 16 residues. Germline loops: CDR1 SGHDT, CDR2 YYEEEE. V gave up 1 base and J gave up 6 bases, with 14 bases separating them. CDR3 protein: CASSLSKGTLNSPLHF. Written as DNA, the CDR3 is TGTGCCAGCAGCTTGAGTAAAGGAACGCTTAATTCACCCCTCCACTTT.

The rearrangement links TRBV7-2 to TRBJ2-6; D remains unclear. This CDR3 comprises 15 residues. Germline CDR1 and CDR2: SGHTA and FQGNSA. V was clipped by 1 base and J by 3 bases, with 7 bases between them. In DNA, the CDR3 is TGTGCCAGCAGCTTAGTAGGCCGTGGGGCCAACGTCCTGACTTTC. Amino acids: CASSLVGRGANVLTF.

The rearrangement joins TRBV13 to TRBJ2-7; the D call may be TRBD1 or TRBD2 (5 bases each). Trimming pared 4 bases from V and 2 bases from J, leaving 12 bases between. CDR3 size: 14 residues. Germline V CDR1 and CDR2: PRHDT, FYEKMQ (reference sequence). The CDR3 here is CASSSRDATYEQYF. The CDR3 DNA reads TGTGCCAGCAGCTCCCGGGACGCCACCTACGAGCAGTACTTC.

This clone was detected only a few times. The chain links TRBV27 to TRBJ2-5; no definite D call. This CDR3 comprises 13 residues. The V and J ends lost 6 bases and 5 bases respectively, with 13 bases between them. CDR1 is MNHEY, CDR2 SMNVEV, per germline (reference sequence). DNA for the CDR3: TGTGCCAGCAGCCCGGGCCGGCGGGAGACCCAGTACTTC. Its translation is CASSPGRRETQYF.

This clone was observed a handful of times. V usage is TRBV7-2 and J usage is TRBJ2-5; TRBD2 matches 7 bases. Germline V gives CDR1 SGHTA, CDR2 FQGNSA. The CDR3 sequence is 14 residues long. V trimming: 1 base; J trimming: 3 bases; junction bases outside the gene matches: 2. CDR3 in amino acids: CASSLGLAEETQYF. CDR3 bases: TGTGCCAGCAGCTTAGGGCTAGCGGAAGAGACCCAGTACTTC.